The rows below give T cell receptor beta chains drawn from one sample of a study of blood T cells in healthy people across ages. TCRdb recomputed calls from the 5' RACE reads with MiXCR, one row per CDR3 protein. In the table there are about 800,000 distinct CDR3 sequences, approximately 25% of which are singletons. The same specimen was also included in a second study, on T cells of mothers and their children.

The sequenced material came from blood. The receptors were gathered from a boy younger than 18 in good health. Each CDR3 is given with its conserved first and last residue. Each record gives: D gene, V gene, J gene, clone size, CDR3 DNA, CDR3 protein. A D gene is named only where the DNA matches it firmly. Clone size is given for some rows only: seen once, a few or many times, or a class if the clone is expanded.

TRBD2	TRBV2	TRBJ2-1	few	TGTGCCAGCGTTTGGCTAGCGGGAGGAGATGATGAGCAGTTCTTC	CASVWLAGGDDEQFF
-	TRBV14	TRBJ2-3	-	TGTGCCAGCAGCCAAGGAGCAAGCGCTAGCACAGATACGCAGTATTTT	CASSQGASASTDTQYF
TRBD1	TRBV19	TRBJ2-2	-	TGTGCCAGTAGTATAACCCTACAGGGGTCCGGGGAGCTGTTTTTT	CASSITLQGSGELFF
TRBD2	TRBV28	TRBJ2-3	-	TGTGCCAGCAGCCCGGGGGGAGCGGGGGGCCCTCAGGATACGCAGTATTTT	CASSPGGAGGPQDTQYF
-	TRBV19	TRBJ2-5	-	TGTGCCAGTAGTAAGCAGGGACGAGAGACCCAGTACTTC	CASSKQGRETQYF
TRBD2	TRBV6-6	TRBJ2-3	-	TGTGCCAGCAGCTATGGACTAGCGGCGGATACGCAGTATTTT	CASSYGLAADTQYF
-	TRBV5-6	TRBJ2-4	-	TGTGCCAGCCCCCGGTCTAACAAAAACATTCAGTACTTC	CASPRSNKNIQYF
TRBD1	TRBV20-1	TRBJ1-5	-	TGCAGTGCAAGACGAGACAGGGTCAATCAGCCCCAGCATTTT	CSARRDRVNQPQHF
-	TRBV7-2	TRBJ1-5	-	TGTGCCAGCAGCTTAGACTCTGGGAATCTGGGCAATCAGCCCCAGCATTTT	CASSLDSGNLGNQPQHF
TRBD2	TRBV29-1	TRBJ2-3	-	TGCAGCGTTGAATTCCAGCGGGGTAAGGCAGATACGCAGTATTTT	CSVEFQRGKADTQYF
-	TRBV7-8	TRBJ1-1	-	TGTGCCAGCAGACGACAACCGAACACTGAAGCTTTCTTT	CASRRQPNTEAFF
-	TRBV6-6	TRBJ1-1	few	TGTGCCAGCGGGACGACTACAGGGTCGGTAGCTTTCTTT	CASGTTTGSVAFF
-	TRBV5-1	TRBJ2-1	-	TGCGCCAGCAGCCGGGCCAGCGAGTACAATGAGCAGTTCTTC	CASSRASEYNEQFF
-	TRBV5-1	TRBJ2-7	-	TGCGCCAGCAGATCATCGACAGCCTCCTACGAGCAGTACTTC	CASRSSTASYEQYF
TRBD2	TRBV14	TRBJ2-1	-	TGTGCCAGCAGCCAGACTAGCGGCGTCTCCTACAATGAGCAGTTCTTC	CASSQTSGVSYNEQFF
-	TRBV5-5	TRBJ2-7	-	TGTGCCAGCAGCTTAGGACAGTTCTCCTACGAGCAGTACTTC	CASSLGQFSYEQYF
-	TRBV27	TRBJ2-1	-	TGTGCCAGCAGTTTAAAAGCGGAGGTGGGTGAGCAGTTCTTC	CASSLKAEVGEQFF
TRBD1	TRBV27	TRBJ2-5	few	TGTGCCAGCAGTTTGGACAGGGGGGGAGCCTACGAGCAATACTTC	CASSLDRGGAYEQYF
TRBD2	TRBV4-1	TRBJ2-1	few	TGCGCCAGCAGCCAAGCCGGGCTAGCGGGGTACAATGAGCAGTTCTTC	CASSQAGLAGYNEQFF
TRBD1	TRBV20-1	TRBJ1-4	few	TGCAGTGCTAGGGCCGCCGGACAGGGCAGTGATGAAAAACTGTTTTTT	CSARAAGQGSDEKLFF
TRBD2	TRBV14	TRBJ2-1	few	TGTGCCAGCAGCCCTTTAGCGGGGGGGCCTGTTGAGCAGTTCTTC	CASSPLAGGPVEQFF
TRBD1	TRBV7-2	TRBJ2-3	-	TGTGCCAGCAGCTCCGAGACAGGGTGGTTCACAGATACGCAGTATTTT	CASSSETGWFTDTQYF
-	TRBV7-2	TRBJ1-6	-	TGTGCCAGTAGCTACGCCCCACAGGGCTTGGATAATTCACCCCTCCACTTT	CASSYAPQGLDNSPLHF
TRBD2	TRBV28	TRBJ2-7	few	TGTGCCAGCAGTTTCTTACGAGCGGGAGTGGTCGAGCAGTACTTC	CASSFLRAGVVEQYF
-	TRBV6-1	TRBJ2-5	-	TGTGCCAGCAGTACCAGAGCCTACCAAGAGACCCAGTACTTC	CASSTRAYQETQYF
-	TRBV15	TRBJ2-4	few	TGTGCCACCAGCAGGGACCGATACGAGGTCAAAAACATTCAGTACTTC	CATSRDRYEVKNIQYF
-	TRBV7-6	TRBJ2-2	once	TGTGCCAGCAGCTTATTACCGGGGGATAGCACCCGGGAGCTGTTTTTT	CASSLLPGDSTRELFF
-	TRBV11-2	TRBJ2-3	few	TGTGCCAGCAGTTTAAACAATCTAGCGAATGTTGCAAGAGATACGCAGTATTTT	CASSLNNLANVARDTQYF
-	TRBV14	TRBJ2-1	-	TGTGCCAGCAGCCAGGACGGCCTAGAGCAGTTCTTC	CASSQDGLEQFF
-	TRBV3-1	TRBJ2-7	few	TGTGCCAGCAGCCGCTTGGGGACGGATTCCTACGAGCAGTACTTC	CASSRLGTDSYEQYF
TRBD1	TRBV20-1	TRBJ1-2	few	TGCAGTGCTAGAGGGTGGGACAGGGATGGTGGCTACACCTTC	CSARGWDRDGGYTF
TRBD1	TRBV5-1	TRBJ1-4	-	TGCGCCAGCGCGGCACAGGGGAGTGAAAAACTGTTTTTT	CASAAQGSEKLFF
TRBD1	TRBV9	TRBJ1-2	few	TGTGCCAGCAGTGACGACGGACAGGTGACTAACTATGGCTACACCTTC	CASSDDGQVTNYGYTF
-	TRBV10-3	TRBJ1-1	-	TGTGCCATCAGTGAGGGCGGTGGCACTGAAGCTTTCTTT	CAISEGGGTEAFF
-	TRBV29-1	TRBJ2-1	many	TGCAGCGTAGTTGTTTTCGATGAGCAGTTCTTC	CSVVVFDEQFF
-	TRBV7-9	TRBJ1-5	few	TGTGCCAGCAGCTTAGAAGGATCGGGGATTCAGCCCCAGCATTTT	CASSLEGSGIQPQHF